The rows below give T cell receptor beta chains drawn from one sample of a study of blood T cell repertoires in COVID-19. The assay was immunoSEQ multiplex PCR, and TCRdb's table has in-frame clones only and misses some. The data contain around 250,000 clones, 83% of them singletons. Sequenced: peripheral blood. These TCRs come from a man in his fifties or sixties who had recovered from COVID-19. CDR3s include the opening cysteine and the closing phenylalanine or tryptophan. The order of the fields is J gene, V gene, CDR3 protein.

TRBJ2-5	TRBV7-8	CASSLVPRRTQETQYF
TRBJ2-7	TRBV5-4	CASSPGSGESSYEQYF
TRBJ1-5	TRBV28	CASSFATELLNQPQHF
TRBJ2-5	TRBV18	CASSLNRGRGETQYF
TRBJ2-6	TRBV6-2/TRBV6-3	CASSFLKLSSGANVLTF
TRBJ2-2	TRBV7-9	CASSLGGQAFSLSGELFF
TRBJ2-1	TRBV5-1	CASSLALKRGTYNEQFF
TRBJ1-1	TRBV5-4	CASSSITRDRNTEAFF
TRBJ1-1	TRBV14	CASSRGTGVNTEAFF
TRBJ2-1	TRBV24-1	CATPAGTGRPRDNEQFF
TRBJ2-3	TRBV5-1	CASSPGSGQGFSDTQYF